This T cell receptor (beta chain) was obtained from a study of human T cells and chemical hapten exposure. CDR3 length: 12 amino acids. Germline CDR1 and CDR2: SEHNR and FQNEAQ (reference sequence). The germline V and J ends were trimmed by 3 bases and 5 bases, with 7 bases remaining between them. Study-wide results and caveats: TCRs above 1 in 1000 frequency did not change with DPC sensitization.

Total RNA was extracted from unfractionated whole blood. This clonotype was counted ten times or more. Its antigen is unknown. Attachment of unique molecular identifiers to individual cDNA molecules was performed in the library. TCRdb reprocessed the 5' RACE reads via MiXCR and lists one record per CDR3 protein. Among more than 140,000 distinct CDR3 sequences listed, 3.5% to 5% were seen once. The sequence was obtained from a female donor in good health. The chain uses TRBV7-9 and TRBJ1-1; D gene ambiguous. CDR3 nucleotides: TGTGCCAGCAGCTTTAGGGTTACTGAAGCTTTCTTT. As protein: CASSFRVTEAFF.